The source of this TCR beta chain is a study of blood T cell repertoires in COVID-19. In the original processing: Estimated nucleated cell counts came from reference gene primer amplification. The assay was immunoSEQ multiplex PCR, and TCRdb's table has in-frame clones only and misses some. The DNA was the basis for D and trimming; V, J and clone size are from that table. In the table there are about 59,000 clones, around 85% of which are singletons. V was trimmed by 6 bases and J by 1 base, leaving 9 bases between them. In germline, CDR1 is MNHEY, CDR2 SVGAGI. The CDR3 sequence is 13 residues long. The sequence came from a human donor in a cohort sampled during active COVID-19. The V and J genes are TRBV6-5 and TRBJ1-1; a possible D gene is TRBD1 (5 bases). Sequencing input: peripheral blood. The CDR3 DNA sequence: TGTGCCAGCAGGCAGGGTTGGAACACTGAAGCTTTCTTT. It translates to CASRQGWNTEAFF.